One and the same sample provided the 12 T cell receptor beta chains below, sequenced in a study of cytomegalovirus exposure and HLA in healthy donors. Researchers ran the PCR with 60 Vbeta and 13 Jbeta primers. Clones were read by immunoSEQ multiplex PCR, and TCRdb kept only the in-frame ones, dropping some. This table holds around 160,000 clones, 68% found once. The sequenced sample was PBMCs. These receptors were obtained from a man aged 50 to 59 in good health and CMV-seronegative.

Details on this clone: The CDR3 carries no conserved terminal phenylalanine or tryptophan, so it likely arises from a read error. V gene TRBV28 combines with J gene TRBJ1-2; D is possibly TRBD1 (6 bases). The CDR3 contains 13 residues. V was clipped by 7 bases and J by 2 bases, with 11 bases between them. Germline CDR1 MDHEN, CDR2 SYDVKM. CDR3 DNA: TGTGCCAGCATATCGGACAGAAACTATGGCTACACCCTC. Translation gives CASISDRNYGYTL.

The table lists this clone with a few counts. The V and J genes are TRBV6-5 and TRBJ2-1, with TRBD1 identical over 7 bases. There are 14 residues in the CDR3. Germline-derived CDR1 and CDR2 are MNHEY and SVGAGI. Unmatched junction bases numbered 2, after V lost 6 bases and J lost 0 bases. This CDR3 is CASRRTGSYNEQFF. CDR3 nucleotides: TGTGCCAGCAGGAGGACAGGCTCCTACAATGAGCAGTTCTTC.

This sequence joins TRBV5-1 and TRBJ1-1; D not resolved. The CDR3 contains 13 residues. Trimming left V 4 bases short and J 2 bases short, with 9 bases between. The V gene's germline CDR1 is SGHRS and CDR2 YFSETQ. In DNA, the CDR3 is TGCGCCAGCAGCGGTACACCAAACACTGAAGCTTTCTTT. Protein sequence: CASSGTPNTEAFF.

This chain connects TRBV7-6 to TRBJ2-3; 9 nucleotides match TRBD1. CDR3 length equals 19 residues. The germline V gene encodes CDR1 SGHVS and CDR2 FNYEAQ. V lost 2 bases, J lost 0 bases, and 12 bases stayed unmatched. DNA of the CDR3: TGTGCCAGCAGCTTAAATCCCACCCCGGGACAGGGAAGCACAGATACGCAGTATTTT. Translation gives CASSLNPTPGQGSTDTQYF.

This chain connects TRBV18 to TRBJ1-1; the D gene is possibly TRBD1 (5 bases). V dropped 3 bases and J dropped 1 base, with 9 bases sitting between them. The CDR3 spans 14 residues. Germline values: CDR1 KGHSH, CDR2 LQKENI. CDR3 residues: CASSPAGQNTEAFF. In DNA, the CDR3 is TGTGCCAGCTCACCTGCTGGACAGAACACTGAAGCTTTCTTT.

V and J are TRBV5-1 and TRBJ2-1; possibly TRBD1 for D (6 bases). Looked up from germline, CDR1 is SGHRS and CDR2 is YFSETQ. The V end lost 3 bases, the J end lost 7 bases, and 20 bases lay between the germline ends. The CDR3 contains 16 residues. DNA for the CDR3: TGCGCCAGCAGCTCCCAGACAGGACGTACGGGGAATGAGCAGTTCTTC. It yields the protein CASSSQTGRTGNEQFF.

This chain links TRBV5-1 with TRBJ2-5, with 13 nucleotides matching TRBD2. The ends lost 0 bases at V and 2 bases at J; junction bases unmatched: 1. This CDR3 contains 16 residues. CDR1 is SGHRS and CDR2 is YFSETQ in the germline V gene. The CDR3 sequence is CASSLETSGGQETQYF. The CDR3 DNA sequence: TGCGCCAGCAGCTTGGAGACTAGCGGGGGGCAAGAGACCCAGTACTTC.

The rearrangement links TRBV5-1 to TRBJ2-4; the match to TRBD1 covers 9 bases. Germline loops: CDR1 SGHRS, CDR2 YFSETQ. V shed 0 bases and J 9 bases; nucleotides not matched to a gene: 7. The CDR3 has 15 amino acids. DNA of the CDR3: TGCGCCAGCAGCTTGGGGACAGGGGAAACCGGCATTCAGTACTTC. This gives the protein CASSLGTGETGIQYF.

V gene TRBV4-1 combines with J gene TRBJ1-2; maybe TRBD1 (6 bases). V shed 3 bases and J shed 2 bases, with 16 bases lying between them. This CDR3 has 16 amino acids. Germline CDR1 is MGHRA and CDR2 is YSYEKL. The CDR3 nucleotides are TGCGCCAGCAGCCAGAACAGGGTCATGGGAAACTATGGCTACACCTTC. This gives the protein CASSQNRVMGNYGYTF.

The CDR3 DNA follows: TGCGCCAGCAGCTTGTCGCTGCTACCGGGACAGGGGGGCTATGGCTACACCTTC. This translates into CASSLSLLPGQGGYGYTF. This chain uses TRBV5-1 with TRBJ1-2, with 11 bases fitting TRBD1. Germline V gene lookup returns CDR1 SGHRS and CDR2 YFSETQ. This CDR3 is built from 18 residues. Germline trimming cut 1 base from V and 4 bases from J; bases unmatched to any gene: 12.

The sample holds a few counts of this clone. V and J are TRBV19 and TRBJ1-1; D is ambiguous. The germline V gene encodes CDR1 LNHDA and CDR2 SQIVND (reference sequence). V lost 2 bases to trimming and J lost 4 bases, with 8 bases between them. This CDR3 spans 13 amino acids. The CDR3 bases are TGTGCCAGTAGTATACAAGTGCGCACTGAAGCTTTCTTT. Protein product: CASSIQVRTEAFF.

The chain carries TRBV5-4 and TRBJ2-5, with 7 positions matching TRBD2. The CDR3 has 13 residues. V lost 4 bases and J lost 5; bases outside the gene matches: 5. CDR1 is SGHNT and CDR2 is YYREEE in the germline V gene (reference sequence). The CDR3: CASSQTGGETQYF. CDR3 nucleotide sequence: TGTGCCAGCAGCCAGACCGGGGGGGAGACCCAGTACTTC. Variable domain in full (rest from reference TRBV5-4 and TRBJ2-5): ETGVTQSPTHLIKTRGQQVTLRCSSQSGHNTVSWYQQALGQGPQFIFQYYREEENGRGNFPPRFSGLQFPNYSSELNVNALELDDSALYLCASSQTGGETQYFGPGTRLLVL.